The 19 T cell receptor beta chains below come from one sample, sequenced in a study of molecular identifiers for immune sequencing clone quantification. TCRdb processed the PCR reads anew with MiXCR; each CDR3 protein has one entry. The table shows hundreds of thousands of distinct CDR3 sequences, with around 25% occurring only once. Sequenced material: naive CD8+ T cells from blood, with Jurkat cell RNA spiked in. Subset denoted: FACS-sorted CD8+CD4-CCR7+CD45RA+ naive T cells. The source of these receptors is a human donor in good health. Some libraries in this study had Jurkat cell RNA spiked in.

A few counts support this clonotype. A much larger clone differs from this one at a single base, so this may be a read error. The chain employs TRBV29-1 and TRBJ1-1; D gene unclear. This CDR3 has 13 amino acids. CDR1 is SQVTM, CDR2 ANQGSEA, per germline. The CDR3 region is CSVAGGENTEALF. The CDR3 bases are TGCAGCGTGGCGGGCGGCGAGAACACTGAAGCTCTCTTT.

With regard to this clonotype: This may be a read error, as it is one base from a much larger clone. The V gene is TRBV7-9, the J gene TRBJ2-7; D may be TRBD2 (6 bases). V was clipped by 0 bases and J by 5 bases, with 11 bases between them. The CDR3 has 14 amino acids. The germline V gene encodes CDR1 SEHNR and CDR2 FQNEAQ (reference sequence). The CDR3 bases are TGTGCCAGCAGCTTAGCGTGGGGGGTCCACGAGCAGTACTTC. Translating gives CASSLAWGVHEQYF.

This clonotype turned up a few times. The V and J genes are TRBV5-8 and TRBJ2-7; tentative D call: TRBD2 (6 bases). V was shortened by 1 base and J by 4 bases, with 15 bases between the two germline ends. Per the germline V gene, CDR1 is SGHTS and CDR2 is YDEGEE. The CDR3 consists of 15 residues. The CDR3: CASSLLYSSGYEQYF. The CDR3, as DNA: TGTGCCAGCAGCTTGCTCTACAGCAGCGGGTACGAGCAGTACTTC.

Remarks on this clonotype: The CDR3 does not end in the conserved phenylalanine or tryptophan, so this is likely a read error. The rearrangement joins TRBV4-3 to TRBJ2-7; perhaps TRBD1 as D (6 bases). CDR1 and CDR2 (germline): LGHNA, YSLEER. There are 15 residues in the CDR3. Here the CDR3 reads CASNQGPGQTYEQYI. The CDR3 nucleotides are TGCGCCAGCAACCAAGGTCCGGGACAAACCTACGAGCAGTACATC.

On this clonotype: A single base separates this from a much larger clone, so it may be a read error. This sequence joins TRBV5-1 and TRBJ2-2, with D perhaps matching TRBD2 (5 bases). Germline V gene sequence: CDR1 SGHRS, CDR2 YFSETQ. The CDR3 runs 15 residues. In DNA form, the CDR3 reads TGCGCCAGCAACTTGCTCGGGGTCGTGACTGGGGAGCTGTTTTTT. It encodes CASNLLGVVTGELFF. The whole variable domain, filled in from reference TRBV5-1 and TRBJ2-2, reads KAGVTQTPRYLIKTRGQQVTLSCSPISGHRSVSWYQQTPGQGLQFLFEYFSETQRNKGNFPGRFSGRQFSNSRSEMNVSTLELGDSALYLCASNLLGVVTGELFFGEGSRLTVL.

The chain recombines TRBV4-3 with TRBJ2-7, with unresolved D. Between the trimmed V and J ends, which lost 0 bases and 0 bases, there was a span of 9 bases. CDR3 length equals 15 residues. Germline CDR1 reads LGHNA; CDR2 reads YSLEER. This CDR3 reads CASSQEQVGSYEQYF. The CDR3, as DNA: TGCGCCAGCAGCCAAGAGCAGGTCGGCTCCTACGAGCAGTACTTC.

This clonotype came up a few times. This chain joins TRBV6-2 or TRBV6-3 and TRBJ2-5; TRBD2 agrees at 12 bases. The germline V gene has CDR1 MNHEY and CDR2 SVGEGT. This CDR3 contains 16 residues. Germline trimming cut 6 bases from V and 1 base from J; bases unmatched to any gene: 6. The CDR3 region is CASRRLAGEIQETQYF. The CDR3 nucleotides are TGTGCCAGCAGACGACTAGCGGGGGAGATCCAAGAGACCCAGTACTTC.

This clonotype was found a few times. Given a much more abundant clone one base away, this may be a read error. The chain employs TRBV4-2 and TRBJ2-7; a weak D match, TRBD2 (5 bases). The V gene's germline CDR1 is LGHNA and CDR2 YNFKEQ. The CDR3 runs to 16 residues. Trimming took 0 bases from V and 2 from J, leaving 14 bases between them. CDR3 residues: CASSQEAGPSPYEQYF. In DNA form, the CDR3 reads TGTGCCAGCAGCCAAGAGGCAGGTCCTAGCCCCTACGAGCAGTACTTC.

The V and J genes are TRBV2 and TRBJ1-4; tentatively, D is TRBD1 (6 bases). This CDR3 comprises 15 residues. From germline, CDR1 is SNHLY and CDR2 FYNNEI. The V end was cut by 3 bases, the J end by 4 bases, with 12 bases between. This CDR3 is CASSDFRGNNEKLFF. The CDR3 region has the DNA TGTGCCAGCAGTGATTTCAGGGGCAATAATGAAAAACTGTTTTTT.

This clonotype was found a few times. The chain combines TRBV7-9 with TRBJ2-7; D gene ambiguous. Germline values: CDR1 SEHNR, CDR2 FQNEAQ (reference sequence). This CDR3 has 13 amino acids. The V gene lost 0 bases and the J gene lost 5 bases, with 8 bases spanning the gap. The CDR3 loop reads CASSLAGTNEQYF. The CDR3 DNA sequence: TGTGCCAGCAGCTTAGCAGGAACTAACGAGCAGTACTTC.

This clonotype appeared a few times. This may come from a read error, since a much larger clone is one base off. The CDR3 DNA follows: TGTGCCGGCAGCCGTAGTAGTATCGGCACCGGGGAGCTGTTTTTT. Protein sequence: CAGSRSSIGTGELFF. The chain joins TRBV7-9 to TRBJ2-2, with D unclear. CDR3 length: 15 amino acids. CDR1 and CDR2 from the germline V gene are SEHNR and FQNEAQ (reference sequence).

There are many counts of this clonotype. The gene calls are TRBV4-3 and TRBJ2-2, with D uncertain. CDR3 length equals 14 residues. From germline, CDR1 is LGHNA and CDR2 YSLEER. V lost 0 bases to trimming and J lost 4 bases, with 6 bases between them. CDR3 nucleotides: TGCGCCAGCAGCCAAGAGCCGTTCACCGGGGAGCTGTTTTTT. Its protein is CASSQEPFTGELFF.

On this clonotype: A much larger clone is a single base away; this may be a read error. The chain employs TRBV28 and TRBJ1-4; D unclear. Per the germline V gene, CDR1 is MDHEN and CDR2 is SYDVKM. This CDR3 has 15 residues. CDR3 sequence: CASGLGRGEQEKLFF. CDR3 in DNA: TGTGCCAGCGGTTTAGGTCGCGGTGAACAAGAAAAACTGTTTTTT.

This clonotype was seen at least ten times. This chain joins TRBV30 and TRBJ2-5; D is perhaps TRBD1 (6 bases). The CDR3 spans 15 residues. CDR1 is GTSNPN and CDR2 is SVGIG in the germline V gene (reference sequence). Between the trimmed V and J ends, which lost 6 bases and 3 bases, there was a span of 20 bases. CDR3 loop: CACQPGIGQKETQYF. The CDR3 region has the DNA TGTGCCTGCCAACCAGGAATAGGACAGAAAGAGACCCAGTACTTC.

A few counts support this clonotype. The CDR3 spells CASSPPGGAGRYF. CDR3 DNA: TGTGCCAGCAGTCCCCCAGGTGGGGCGGGGCGGTACTTC. The chain is built from TRBV12-3 or TRBV12-4 and TRBJ2-5, with D possibly being TRBD2 (6 bases). This CDR3 has 13 residues. V was clipped by 5 bases and J by 13 bases, with 20 bases between them.

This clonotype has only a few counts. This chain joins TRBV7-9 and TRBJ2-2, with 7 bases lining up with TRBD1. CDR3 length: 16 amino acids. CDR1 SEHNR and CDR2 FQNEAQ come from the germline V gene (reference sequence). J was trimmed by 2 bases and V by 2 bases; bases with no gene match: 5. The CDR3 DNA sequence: TGTGCCAGCAGCTTAATACAGGGGTTTAACACCGGGGAGCTGTTTTTT. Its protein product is CASSLIQGFNTGELFF. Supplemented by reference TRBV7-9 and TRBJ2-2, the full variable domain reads DTGVSQNPRHKITKRGQNVTFRCDPISEHNRLYWYRQTLGQGPEFLTYFQNEAQLEKSRLLSDRFSAERPKGSFSTLEIQRTEQGDSAMYLCASSLIQGFNTGELFFGEGSRLTVL.

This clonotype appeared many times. CDR3 region: CSANQGVDTQYF. As DNA, the CDR3 is TGCAGTGCTAACCAGGGGGTAGATACGCAGTATTTT. The chain joins TRBV20-1 to TRBJ2-3; 7 nucleotides line up with TRBD1. The CDR3 totals 12 residues. The ends lost 4 bases at V and 5 bases at J; junction bases unmatched: 3. Germline-derived CDR1 and CDR2 are DFQATT and SNEGSKA (reference sequence).

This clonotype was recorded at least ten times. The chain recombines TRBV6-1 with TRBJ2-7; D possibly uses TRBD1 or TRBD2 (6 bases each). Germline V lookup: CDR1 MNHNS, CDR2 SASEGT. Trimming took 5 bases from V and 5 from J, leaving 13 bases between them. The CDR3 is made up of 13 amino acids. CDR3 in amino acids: CASSSGGDNEQYF. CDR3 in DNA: TGTGCCAGCAGTAGCGGAGGGGACAACGAGCAGTACTTC.

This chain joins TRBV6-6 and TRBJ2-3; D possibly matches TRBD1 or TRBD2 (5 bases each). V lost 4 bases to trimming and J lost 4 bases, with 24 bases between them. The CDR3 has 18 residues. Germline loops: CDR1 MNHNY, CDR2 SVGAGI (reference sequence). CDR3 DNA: TGTGCCAGCAGTTGGGTGAGGGGTCTAGCAGAGGGGCCAGATACGCAGTATTTT. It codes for CASSWVRGLAEGPDTQYF.